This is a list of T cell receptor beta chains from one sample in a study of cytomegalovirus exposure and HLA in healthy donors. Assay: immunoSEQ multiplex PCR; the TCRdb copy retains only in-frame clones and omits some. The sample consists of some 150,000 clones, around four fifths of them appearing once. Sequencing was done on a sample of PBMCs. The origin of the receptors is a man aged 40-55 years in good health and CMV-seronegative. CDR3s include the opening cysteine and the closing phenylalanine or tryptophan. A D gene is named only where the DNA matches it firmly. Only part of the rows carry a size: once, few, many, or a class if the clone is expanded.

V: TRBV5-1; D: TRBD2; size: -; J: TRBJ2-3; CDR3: CASSPRTSGSTDTQYF; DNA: TGCGCCAGCAGTCCTCGGACTAGCGGGAGTACTGATACGCAGTATTTT
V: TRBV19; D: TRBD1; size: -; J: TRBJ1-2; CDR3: CASSAGQGYGYTF; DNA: TGTGCCAGTAGTGCCGGACAGGGCTATGGCTACACCTTC
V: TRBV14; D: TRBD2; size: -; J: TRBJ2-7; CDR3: CASSHRLAGSEQYF; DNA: TGTGCCAGCAGCCATCGACTAGCCGGTTCCGAGCAGTACTTC
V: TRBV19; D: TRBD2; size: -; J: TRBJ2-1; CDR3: CASSNRGGDEQFF; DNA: TGTGCCAGTAGTAACCGGGGGGGCGATGAGCAGTTCTTC
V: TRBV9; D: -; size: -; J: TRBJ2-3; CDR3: CASSVAPSASTDTQYF; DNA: TGTGCCAGCAGCGTAGCCCCCAGTGCCAGCACAGATACGCAGTATTTT
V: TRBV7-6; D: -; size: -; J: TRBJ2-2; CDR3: CASSLGGPSTGELFF; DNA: TGTGCCAGCAGCTTAGGAGGGCCGAGCACCGGGGAGCTGTTTTTT
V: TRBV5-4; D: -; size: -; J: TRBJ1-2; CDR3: CASSSRGLGAGYTF; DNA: TGTGCCAGCAGCTCGAGAGGGCTGGGAGCTGGCTACACCTTC
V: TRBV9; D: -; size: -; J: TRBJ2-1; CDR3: CASSAPPGLREQFF; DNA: TGTGCCAGCAGCGCCCCCCCGGGGTTACGTGAGCAGTTCTTC
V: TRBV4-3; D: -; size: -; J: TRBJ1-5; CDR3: CASSQDQGLGTPQHF; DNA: TGCGCCAGCAGCCAAGATCAAGGCCTAGGAACACCCCAGCATTTT
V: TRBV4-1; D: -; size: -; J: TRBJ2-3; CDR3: CASSQDEADRQYF; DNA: TGCGCCAGCAGCCAAGATGAGGCAGATAGGCAGTATTTT
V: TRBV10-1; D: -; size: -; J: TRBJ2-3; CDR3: CASRGLSGGTDTQYF; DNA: TGCGCCAGCAGGGGACTTAGTGGGGGCACAGATACGCAGTATTTT
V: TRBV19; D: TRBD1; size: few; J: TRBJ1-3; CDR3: CASSTTGGDGNTIYF; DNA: TGTGCCAGTAGTACTACAGGGGGCGACGGAAACACCATATATTTT
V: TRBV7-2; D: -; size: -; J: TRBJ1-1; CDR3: CASSHRGRVSEAFF; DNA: TGTGCCAGCAGCCACCGGGGGAGAGTGTCTGAAGCTTTCTTT
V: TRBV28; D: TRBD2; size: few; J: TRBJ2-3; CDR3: CASSFTTPKGLAGSTDTQYF; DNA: TGTGCCAGCAGTTTCACCACCCCCAAAGGACTAGCGGGGAGCACAGATACGCAGTATTTT
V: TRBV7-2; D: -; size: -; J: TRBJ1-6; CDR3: CASSPVAYNSPLHF; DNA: TGTGCCAGCAGCCCCGTAGCCTATAATTCACCCCTCCACTTT
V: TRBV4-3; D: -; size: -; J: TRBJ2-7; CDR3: CASSQNLGGEQYF; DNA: TGCGCCAGCAGCCAGAACTTAGGGGGCGAGCAGTACTTC
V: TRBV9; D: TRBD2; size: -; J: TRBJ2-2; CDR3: CASSATTLAVANTGELFF; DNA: TGTGCCAGCAGCGCAACGACACTAGCGGTCGCGAACACCGGGGAGCTGTTTTTT
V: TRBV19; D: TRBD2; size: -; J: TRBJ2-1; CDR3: CASSHRLGLEKGYNEQFF; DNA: TGTGCCAGTAGCCACAGGTTGGGACTAGAAAAAGGCTACAATGAGCAGTTCTTC
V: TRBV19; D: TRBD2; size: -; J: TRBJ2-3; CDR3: CASRLAGGRVTDTQYF; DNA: TGTGCCAGTAGGCTAGCGGGGGGGCGGGTAACAGATACGCAGTATTTT
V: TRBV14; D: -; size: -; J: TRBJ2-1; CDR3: CASSLLVNYNEQFF; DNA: TGTGCCAGCAGCCTTCTAGTAAACTACAATGAGCAGTTCTTC
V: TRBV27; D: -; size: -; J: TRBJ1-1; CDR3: CASSGENTEAFF; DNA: TGTGCCAGCAGCGGTGAGAACACTGAAGCTTTCTTT
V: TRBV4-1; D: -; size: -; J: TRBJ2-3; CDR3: CASSQDQGGPTDTQYF; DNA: TGCGCCAGCAGCCAAGATCAGGGGGGACCCACAGATACGCAGTATTTT
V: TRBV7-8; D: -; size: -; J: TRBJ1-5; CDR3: CASSFEDSNQPQHF; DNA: TGTGCCAGCAGCTTTGAGGATAGCAATCAGCCCCAGCATTTT
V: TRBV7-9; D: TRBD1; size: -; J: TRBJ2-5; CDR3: CASSLQGVQETQYF; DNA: TGTGCCAGCAGTTTACAGGGGGTTCAAGAGACCCAGTACTTC
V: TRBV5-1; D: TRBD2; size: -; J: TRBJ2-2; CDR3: CASSLTAGVTGELFF; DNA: TGCGCCAGCAGCTTGACAGCGGGAGTCACCGGGGAGCTGTTTTTT
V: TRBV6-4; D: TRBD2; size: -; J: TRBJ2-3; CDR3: CASSERGGTDTQYF; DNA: TGTGCCAGCAGTGAGCGGGGGGGCACAGATACGCAGTATTTT
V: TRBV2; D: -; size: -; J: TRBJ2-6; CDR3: CASSGGGPSGANVLTF; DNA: TGTGCCAGCAGTGGGGGGGGGCCCTCTGGGGCCAACGTCCTGACTTTC